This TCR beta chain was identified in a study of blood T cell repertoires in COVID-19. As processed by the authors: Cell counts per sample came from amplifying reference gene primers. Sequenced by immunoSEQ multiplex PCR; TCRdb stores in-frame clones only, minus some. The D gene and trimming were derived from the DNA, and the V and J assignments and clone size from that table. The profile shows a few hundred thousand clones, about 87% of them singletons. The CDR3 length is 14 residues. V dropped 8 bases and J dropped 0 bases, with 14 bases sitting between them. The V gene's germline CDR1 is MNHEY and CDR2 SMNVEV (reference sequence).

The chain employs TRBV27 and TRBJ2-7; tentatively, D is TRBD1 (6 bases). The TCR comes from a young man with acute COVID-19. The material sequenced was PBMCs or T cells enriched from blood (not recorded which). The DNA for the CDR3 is TGTGCCAGCCGGTACAGGGTTAGCTCCTACGAGCAGTACTTC. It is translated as CASRYRVSSYEQYF.